This note documents a single TCR beta chain sequence. The antigen is not known. These data come from a study of T cells in localized non-small cell lung cancer. Study-wide points: Because researchers sequenced only one region of the tumor, heterogeneity is still possible.

Assay used: immunoSEQ multiplex PCR; TCRdb lists only in-frame clones, some missing. The sample has about 33,000 clones; roughly 90% are singletons. The V gene end was trimmed by 5 bases and the J gene end by 4 bases; junction bases not matched to a gene: 5. The CDR3 contains 13 residues. Germline V gene lookup returns CDR1 SQVTM and CDR2 ANQGSEA. This chain joins TRBV29-1 and TRBJ1-2; 9 nucleotides agree with TRBD1. The TCR comes from a man aged 40 to 69 with stage I lung adenocarcinoma. Sample: peripheral blood, taken before any cancer treatment. The CDR3 loop is CSVSGTGSYGYTF. Here the CDR3 DNA reads TGCAGCGTTAGCGGGACAGGGAGCTATGGCTACACCTTC. The full variable domain, rest sourced from reference TRBV29-1 and TRBJ1-2, is SAVISQKPSRDICQRGTSLTIQCQVDSQVTMMFWYRQQPGQSLTLIATANQGSEATYESGFVIDKFPISRPNLTFSTLTVSNMSPEDSSIYLCSVSGTGSYGYTFGSGTRLTVV.